This T cell receptor (beta chain) was captured by sequencing in a study of T cell responses to AZD1222 COVID-19 vaccine. Study-level information: Both about-4-week and about-12-week second-dose recipients were combined. General study findings and limits: Repertoires were obtained solely post-peak T cell response. Most donors were white British and more were female, and clonal diversity was possibly underestimated. Targeting of unmutated variant regions was reportedly seen in nearly half of spike-specific TCRs.

Clones were read by immunoSEQ multiplex PCR, and TCRdb kept only the in-frame ones, dropping some. The table shows some 170,000 clones, with more than 90% occurring only once. Regarding this clone: Its antigen is still unknown. The junction differs from germline at one of its ends, possibly a read error.

Germline-derived CDR1 and CDR2 are SNHLY and FYNNEI. This CDR3 has 14 residues. The genes are TRBV2 and TRBJ1-1; no definite D call. This receptor was taken from an adult in good health. The source material was peripheral blood, sampled on day 0 of AZD1222 vaccination. CDR3 nucleotides: TGTGCCAGCAATGAAGAACGATTATCCACTGAAGCTTTCTTT. Its translation is CASNEERLSTEAFF.